The entry below describes one T cell receptor beta chain. Its antigen is currently unknown. This entry comes from a study of shared clonotypes between healthy human individuals. The study's findings and limits: On the whole, naive subsets had larger estimated richness than memory subsets had. Among non-shared clonotypes, generation probabilities were lower than among those shared by all four donors. It was observed that roughly 4.8% of naive CD4 clonotypes were shared across a handful of donors.

Data came from immunoSEQ multiplex PCR; TCRdb stores just in-frame clones and leaves some out. The sample has about 1.4 million clones, roughly 97% seen once. The CDR3 has 14 amino acids. Germline CDR1 is SGHRS and CDR2 is YFSETQ. V dropped 2 bases and J dropped 5; count of bases not matched to a gene: 5. The TCR sequence derives from a man younger than 40 in good health. The chain has TRBV5-1 and TRBJ2-7; TRBD2 matches 9 bases. Sample: naive CD4+ T cells sorted from blood. Subset described: CD45RA+ positively selected. For the CDR3, the DNA is TGCGCCAGCAGCTTTGCCCAGCGGGAGGACGAGCAGTACTTC. Translating gives CASSFAQREDEQYF. The full variable domain, its missing parts supplied by reference TRBV5-1 and TRBJ2-7, is KAGVTQTPRYLIKTRGQQVTLSCSPISGHRSVSWYQQTPGQGLQFLFEYFSETQRNKGNFPGRFSGRQFSNSRSEMNVSTLELGDSALYLCASSFAQREDEQYFGPGTRLTVT.